The clone carrying this TCR beta chain was counted at least ten times. These data originate in a study of cytomegalovirus exposure and HLA in healthy donors. Germline V gene data show CDR1 as SGHRS and CDR2 as YFSETQ. The V gene lost 1 base and the J gene lost 1 base, with 5 bases spanning the gap. The CDR3 loop spans 13 amino acids. The PCR contained 60 Vbeta and 13 Jbeta primers. Assay: immunoSEQ multiplex PCR; the TCRdb copy retains only in-frame clones and omits some. Of around 190,000 clones in the sample, around 90% were seen once. What was sequenced was PBMCs. The clonotype was recovered from a boy aged 2 to 10 in good health and CMV-seronegative. J is TRBJ1-1 and V is TRBV5-1; the D gene is possibly TRBD1 (5 bases). The CDR3 here is CASSLTGNTEAFF. The CDR3 region has the DNA TGCGCCAGCAGCTTGACAGGGAACACTGAAGCTTTCTTT.